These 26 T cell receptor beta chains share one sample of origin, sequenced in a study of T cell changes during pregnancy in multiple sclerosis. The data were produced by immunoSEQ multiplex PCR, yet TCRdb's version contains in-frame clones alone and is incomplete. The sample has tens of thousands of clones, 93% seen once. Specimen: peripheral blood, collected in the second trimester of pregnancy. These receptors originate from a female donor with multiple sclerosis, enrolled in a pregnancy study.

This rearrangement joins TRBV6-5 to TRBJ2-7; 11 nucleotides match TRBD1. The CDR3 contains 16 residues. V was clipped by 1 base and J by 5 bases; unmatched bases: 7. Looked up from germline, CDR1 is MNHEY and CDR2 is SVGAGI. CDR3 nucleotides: TGTGCCAGCAGTTACTTAGCCGGGACAGGGGGGAACGAGCAGTACTTC. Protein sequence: CASSYLAGTGGNEQYF.

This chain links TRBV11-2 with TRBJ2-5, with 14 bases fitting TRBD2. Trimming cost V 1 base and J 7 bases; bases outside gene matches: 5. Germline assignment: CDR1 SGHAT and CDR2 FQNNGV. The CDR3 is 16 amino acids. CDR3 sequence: CASSLGTSGGQGTQYF. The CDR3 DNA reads TGTGCCAGCAGCTTAGGGACTAGCGGGGGGCAGGGGACCCAGTACTTC. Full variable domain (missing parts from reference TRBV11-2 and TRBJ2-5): EAGVAQSPRYKIIEKRQSVAFWCNPISGHATLYWYQQILGQGPKLLIQFQNNGVVDDSQLPKDRFSAERLKGVDSTLKIQPAKLEDSAVYLCASSLGTSGGQGTQYFGPGTRLLVL.

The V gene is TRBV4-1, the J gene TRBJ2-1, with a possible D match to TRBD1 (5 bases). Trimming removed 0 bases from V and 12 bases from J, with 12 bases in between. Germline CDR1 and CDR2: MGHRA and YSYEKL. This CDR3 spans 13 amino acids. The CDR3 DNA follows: TGCGCCAGCAGCCAAGATCAAGGGGTGCGGCAGTTCTTC. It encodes CASSQDQGVRQFF.

The CDR3 coding sequence is TGCGCCAGCAGCTTGGCCGCCGGACAGGGCATCATGAACACTGAAGCTTTCTTT. Translation: CASSLAAGQGIMNTEAFF. The chain carries TRBV5-1 and TRBJ1-1; 8 bases are shared with TRBD1. In germline, CDR1 is SGHRS, CDR2 YFSETQ. Trimming removed 0 bases from V and 0 bases from J; junction bases left unmatched: 10. The CDR3 has 18 residues. Drawing the rest from reference TRBV5-1 and TRBJ1-1, the complete variable domain is KAGVTQTPRYLIKTRGQQVTLSCSPISGHRSVSWYQQTPGQGLQFLFEYFSETQRNKGNFPGRFSGRQFSNSRSEMNVSTLELGDSALYLCASSLAAGQGIMNTEAFFGQGTRLTVV.

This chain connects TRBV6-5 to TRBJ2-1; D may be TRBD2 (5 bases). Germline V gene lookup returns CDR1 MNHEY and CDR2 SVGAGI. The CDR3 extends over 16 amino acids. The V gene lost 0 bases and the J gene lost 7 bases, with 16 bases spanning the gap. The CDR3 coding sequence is TGTGCCAGCAGTTACTCGAGCGGAACAGTGGGGAATGAGCAGTTCTTC. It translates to CASSYSSGTVGNEQFF.

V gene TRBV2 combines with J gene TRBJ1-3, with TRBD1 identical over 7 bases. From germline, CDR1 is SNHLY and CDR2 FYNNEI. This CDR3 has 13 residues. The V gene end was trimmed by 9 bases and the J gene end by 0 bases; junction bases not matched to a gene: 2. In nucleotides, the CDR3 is TGTGCCAGACAGGGGACCTCTGGAAACACCATATATTTT. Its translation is CARQGTSGNTIYF. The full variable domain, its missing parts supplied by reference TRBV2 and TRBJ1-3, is EPEVTQTPSHQVTQMGQEVILRCVPISNHLYFYWYRQILGQKVEFLVSFYNNEISEKSEIFDDQFSVERPDGSNFTLKIRSTKLEDSAMYFCARQGTSGNTIYFGEGSWLTVV.

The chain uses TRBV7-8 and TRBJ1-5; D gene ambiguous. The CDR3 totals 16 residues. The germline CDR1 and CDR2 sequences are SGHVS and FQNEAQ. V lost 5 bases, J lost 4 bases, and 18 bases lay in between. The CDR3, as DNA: TGTGCCAGCAGCCCAAGGTTGGGCAGTGGGAATCAGCCCCAGCATTTT. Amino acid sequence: CASSPRLGSGNQPQHF. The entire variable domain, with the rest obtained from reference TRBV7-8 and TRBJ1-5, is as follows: GAGVSQSPRYKVAKRGQDVALRCDPISGHVSLFWYQQALGQGPEFLTYFQNEAQLDKSGLPSDRFFAERPEGSVSTLKIQRTQQEDSAVYLCASSPRLGSGNQPQHFGDGTRLSIL.

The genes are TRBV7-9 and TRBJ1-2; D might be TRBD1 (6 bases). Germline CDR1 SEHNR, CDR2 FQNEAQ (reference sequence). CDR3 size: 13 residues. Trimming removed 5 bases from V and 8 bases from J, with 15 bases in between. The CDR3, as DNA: TGTGCCAGCAGCCCCCAGGGGACGGGAGGCTACACCTTC. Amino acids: CASSPQGTGGYTF.

The CDR3 DNA is TGCGCCAGCAGCGCCGCGGGGGCTGAAGCTTTCTTT. Protein: CASSAAGAEAFF. The chain is built from TRBV10-2 and TRBJ1-1, with D possibly TRBD1 on 5 matching bases. The CDR3 has 12 residues. Germline CDR1 reads WSHSY; CDR2 reads SAAADI. V was clipped by 6 bases and J by 6 bases, with 11 bases between them.

The DNA for the CDR3 is TGTGCCAGTAGTGCCCGGGGGGGGGCCTTTTCCTACGAGCAGTACTTC. Its translation: CASSARGGAFSYEQYF. The chain links TRBV19 to TRBJ2-7, with 8 bases fitting TRBD2. After removal of 5 bases from V and 1 base from J, the junction contained 10 bases not matched to a gene. Germline CDR1 reads LNHDA; CDR2 reads SQIVND (reference sequence). The CDR3 spans 16 residues.

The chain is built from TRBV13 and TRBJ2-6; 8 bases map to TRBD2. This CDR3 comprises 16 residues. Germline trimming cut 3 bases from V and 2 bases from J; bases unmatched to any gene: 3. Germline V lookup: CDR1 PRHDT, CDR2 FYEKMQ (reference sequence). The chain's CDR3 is CASSLAGGAGANVLTF. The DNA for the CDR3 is TGTGCCAGCAGCTTGGCCGGGGGGGCTGGGGCCAACGTCCTGACTTTC.

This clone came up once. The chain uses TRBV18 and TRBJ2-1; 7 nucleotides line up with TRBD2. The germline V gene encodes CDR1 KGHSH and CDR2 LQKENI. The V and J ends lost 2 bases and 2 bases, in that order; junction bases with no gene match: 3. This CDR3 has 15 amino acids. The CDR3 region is CASSPGRATYNEQFF. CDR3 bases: TGTGCCAGCTCACCAGGGAGGGCAACCTACAATGAGCAGTTCTTC.

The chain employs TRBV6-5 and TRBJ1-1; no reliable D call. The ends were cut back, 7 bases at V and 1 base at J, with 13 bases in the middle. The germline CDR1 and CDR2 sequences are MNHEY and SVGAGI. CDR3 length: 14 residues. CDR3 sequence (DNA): TGTGCCAGCACCCTAGCCCGGACGAACACTGAAGCTTTCTTT. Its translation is CASTLARTNTEAFF.

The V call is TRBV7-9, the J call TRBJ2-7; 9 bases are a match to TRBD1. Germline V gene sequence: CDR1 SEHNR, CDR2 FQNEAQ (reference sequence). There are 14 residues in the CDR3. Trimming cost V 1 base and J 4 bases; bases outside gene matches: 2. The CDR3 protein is CASSLVGQGYEQYF. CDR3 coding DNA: TGTGCCAGCAGCTTAGTGGGACAGGGATACGAGCAGTACTTC.

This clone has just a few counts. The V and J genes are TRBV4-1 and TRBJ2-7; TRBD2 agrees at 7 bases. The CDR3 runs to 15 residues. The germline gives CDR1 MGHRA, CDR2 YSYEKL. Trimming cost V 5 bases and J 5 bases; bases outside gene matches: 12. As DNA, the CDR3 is TGCGCCAGCAGCGAGGTCGGGCGGGGGAGGAACGAGCAGTACTTC. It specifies CASSEVGRGRNEQYF.

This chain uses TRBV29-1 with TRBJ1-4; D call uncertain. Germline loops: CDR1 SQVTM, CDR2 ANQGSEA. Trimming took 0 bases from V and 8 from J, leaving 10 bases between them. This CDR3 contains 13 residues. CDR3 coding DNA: TGCAGCGTTGAAGAGGCAGGCTGGGAAAAACTGTTTTTT. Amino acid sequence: CSVEEAGWEKLFF. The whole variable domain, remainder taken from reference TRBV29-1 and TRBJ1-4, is SAVISQKPSRDICQRGTSLTIQCQVDSQVTMMFWYRQQPGQSLTLIATANQGSEATYESGFVIDKFPISRPNLTFSTLTVSNMSPEDSSIYLCSVEEAGWEKLFFGSGTQLSVL.

CDR3 residues: CASSAPGTGEETQYF. The CDR3 DNA is TGTGCCAGCAGCGCCCCCGGGACAGGGGAAGAGACCCAGTACTTC. The chain employs TRBV27 and TRBJ2-5; 10 nucleotides match TRBD1. Germline assignment: CDR1 MNHEY and CDR2 SMNVEV (reference sequence). V dropped 6 bases and J dropped 3; count of bases not matched to a gene: 7. CDR3 size: 15 residues.

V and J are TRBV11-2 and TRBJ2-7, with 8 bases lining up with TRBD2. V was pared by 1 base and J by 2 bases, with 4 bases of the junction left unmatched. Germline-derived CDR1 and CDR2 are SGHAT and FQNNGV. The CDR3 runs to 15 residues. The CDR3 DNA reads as TGTGCCAGCAGCTTAGCCCGGGGGGGCCCCTACGAGCAGTACTTC. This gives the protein CASSLARGGPYEQYF.

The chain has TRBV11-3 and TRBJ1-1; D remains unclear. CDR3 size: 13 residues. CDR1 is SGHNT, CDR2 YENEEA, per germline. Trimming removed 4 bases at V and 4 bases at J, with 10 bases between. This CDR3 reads CASSSPQSTEAFF. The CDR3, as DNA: TGTGCCAGCAGCTCCCCACAGAGCACTGAAGCTTTCTTT.

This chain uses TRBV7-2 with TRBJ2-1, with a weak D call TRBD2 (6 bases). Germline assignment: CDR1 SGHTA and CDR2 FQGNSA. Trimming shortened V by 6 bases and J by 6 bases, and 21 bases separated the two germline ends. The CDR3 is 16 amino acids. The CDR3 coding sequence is TGTGCCAGCAGTCGAGACAATAGAGACGGGGGCAATGAGCAGTTCTTC. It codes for CASSRDNRDGGNEQFF.

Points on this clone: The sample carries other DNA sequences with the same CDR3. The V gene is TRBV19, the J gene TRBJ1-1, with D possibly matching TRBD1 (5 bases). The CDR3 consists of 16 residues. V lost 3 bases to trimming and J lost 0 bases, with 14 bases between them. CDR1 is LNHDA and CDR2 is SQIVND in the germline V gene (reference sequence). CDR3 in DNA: TGTGCCAGTAGTATTAGTACAGGATTTATGAACACTGAAGCTTTCTTT. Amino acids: CASSISTGFMNTEAFF.

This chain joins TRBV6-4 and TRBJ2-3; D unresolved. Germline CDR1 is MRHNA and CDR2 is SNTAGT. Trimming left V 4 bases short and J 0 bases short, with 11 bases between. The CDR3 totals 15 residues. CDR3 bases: TGTGCCAGCAGTGTTACTTCCGCGAGCACAGATACGCAGTATTTT. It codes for CASSVTSASTDTQYF.

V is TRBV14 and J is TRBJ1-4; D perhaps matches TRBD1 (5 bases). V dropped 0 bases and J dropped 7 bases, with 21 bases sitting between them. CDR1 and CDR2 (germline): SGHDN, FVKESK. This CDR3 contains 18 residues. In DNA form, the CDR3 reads TGTGCCAGCAGCCAAGATCGCGGGGGTCCCTCTATCCCTGAAAAACTGTTTTTT. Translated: CASSQDRGGPSIPEKLFF.

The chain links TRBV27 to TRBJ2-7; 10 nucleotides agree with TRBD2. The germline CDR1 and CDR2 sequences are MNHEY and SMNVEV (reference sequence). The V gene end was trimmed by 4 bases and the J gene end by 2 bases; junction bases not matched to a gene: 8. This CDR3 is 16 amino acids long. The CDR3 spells CASSSSGGSTTYEQYF. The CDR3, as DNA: TGTGCCAGCAGTTCTAGCGGGGGATCGACGACCTACGAGCAGTACTTC.

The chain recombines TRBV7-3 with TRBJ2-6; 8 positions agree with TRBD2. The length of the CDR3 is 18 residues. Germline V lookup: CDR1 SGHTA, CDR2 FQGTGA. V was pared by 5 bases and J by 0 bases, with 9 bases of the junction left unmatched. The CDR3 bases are TGTGCCAGCAGCCTACGCGGCGGGGGGAACTCTGGGGCCAACGTCCTGACTTTC. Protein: CASSLRGGGNSGANVLTF.

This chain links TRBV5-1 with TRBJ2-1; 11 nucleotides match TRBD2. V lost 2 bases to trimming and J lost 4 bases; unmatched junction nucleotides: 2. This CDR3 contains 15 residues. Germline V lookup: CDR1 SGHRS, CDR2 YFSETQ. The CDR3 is CASSLSSGGYNEQFF. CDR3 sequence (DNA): TGCGCCAGCAGCTTATCTAGCGGGGGGTACAATGAGCAGTTCTTC.